A selection of T cell receptor beta chains follows, all from one sample in a study of blood T cell repertoires in COVID-19. The table came from immunoSEQ multiplex PCR; TCRdb's copy has only in-frame clones and leaves some out. Here the sample spans 120,000 or so clones, around 83% being singletons. Sequencing used peripheral blood. These receptor sequences come from a woman aged 45-65 years with acute or convalescent COVID-19. Both conserved end residues are part of each CDR3. D genes are given only for firm matches.

D: .
V: TRBV20-1
J: TRBJ2-1
CDR3: CSASLGDWYSYNEQFF

D: TRBD1
V: TRBV12-5
J: TRBJ1-6
CDR3: CASGLGTGNSPLHF

D: .
V: TRBV7-9
J: TRBJ1-2
CDR3: CASGRIYGYTF

D: .
V: TRBV7-8
J: TRBJ1-2
CDR3: CASSLDGRSNYGYTF

D: TRBD1
V: TRBV6-5
J: TRBJ2-7
CDR3: CASSLWQGAYEQYF

D: .
V: TRBV29-1
J: TRBJ1-1
CDR3: CSVTGSGEAFF

D: TRBD1
V: TRBV19
J: TRBJ2-7
CDR3: CASSFTGAEQYF

D: TRBD1
V: TRBV4-1
J: TRBJ1-4
CDR3: CASSPRQGPNEKLFF

D: TRBD2
V: TRBV7-8
J: TRBJ2-1
CDR3: CASSVRGGPYNEQFF

D: .
V: TRBV29-1
J: TRBJ2-3
CDR3: CSVRRGREDTQYF

D: .
V: TRBV19
J: TRBJ2-1
CDR3: CASSMREVVNEQFF

D: .
V: TRBV29-1
J: TRBJ2-7
CDR3: CSVSSRGALYEQYF

D: .
V: TRBV11-2
J: TRBJ1-1
CDR3: CASSFSGENTEAFF

D: TRBD2
V: TRBV11-2
J: TRBJ2-3
CDR3: CASSGSGGSTDTQYF

D: .
V: TRBV6-1
J: TRBJ1-1
CDR3: CASSERVEAFF

D: .
V: TRBV2
J: TRBJ2-1
CDR3: CASGSSEWNEQFF

D: TRBD1
V: TRBV4-1
J: TRBJ1-6
CDR3: CASSTSGTGTNSPLHF

D: .
V: TRBV30
J: TRBJ1-2
CDR3: CASTQGNYGYTF

D: .
V: TRBV5-6
J: TRBJ1-5
CDR3: CASSPRGGSNQPQHF

D: .
V: TRBV3-1/TRBV3-2
J: TRBJ2-2
CDR3: CASSQGRGTGELFF

D: .
V: TRBV19
J: TRBJ1-1
CDR3: CASSIGGQGNTEAFF

D: TRBD1
V: TRBV5-4
J: TRBJ1-1
CDR3: CASSSGTAYEAFF

D: .
V: TRBV3-1/TRBV3-2
J: TRBJ1-2
CDR3: CASRQQGQPSGYTF

D: .
V: TRBV11-2
J: TRBJ2-7
CDR3: CASSLASGAGEQYF

D: TRBD1
V: TRBV6-5
J: TRBJ1-6
CDR3: CATILGQSNSPLHF

D: .
V: TRBV28
J: TRBJ1-5
CDR3: CASRTPSGQAINQPQHF

D: TRBD1
V: TRBV7-2
J: TRBJ1-3
CDR3: CASSRGGQARNTIYF

D: .
V: TRBV5-1
J: TRBJ2-3
CDR3: CASSLGKQGIDTQYF

D: .
V: TRBV5-1
J: TRBJ1-1
CDR3: CASSGGLMNTEAFF